Given below is one TCR beta chain in context. Its antigen is as yet unknown. These data originate in a study of T cell responses to AZD1222 COVID-19 vaccine. About the research overall: Some second doses came at about 4 weeks and others at about 12 weeks; these were pooled.

Some clones are missing from TCRdb's copy, which holds only in-frame ones; the method was immunoSEQ multiplex PCR. The top ten hold 2.2% of the sample, which has under 120,000 clones, approximately 96% seen once. The V end was cut by 5 bases, the J end by 1 base, with 23 bases between. The germline CDR1 and CDR2 sequences are SEHNR and FQNEAQ (reference sequence). The length of the CDR3 is 18 residues. Findings and caveats of the study: Following two doses of AZD1222, Spike-specific TCR breadth and depth rose. Only six people who got AZD1222 tested seropositive at baseline.

This chain joins TRBV7-9 and TRBJ1-1; possibly TRBD1 for D (6 bases). Here the sequenced sample was peripheral blood, taken on day 0 of AZD1222 vaccination. The sequence derives from an adult in good health. The CDR3 DNA is TGTGCCAGCAGCATTATAGGCAGGGGAAAGGTTCGGAACACTGAAGCTTTCTTT. It specifies CASSIIGRGKVRNTEAFF.